Below are 23 T cell receptor beta chains sequenced from a single sample in a study of T cell responses to AZD1222 COVID-19 vaccine. Sequencing used immunoSEQ multiplex PCR; TCRdb keeps in-frame clones, though not all of them. The profile covers 140,000 to 150,000 clones, with roughly 90% appearing a single time and less than 3.5% taken by the ten largest. The sample here was peripheral blood, taken 28 days after the second AZD1222 dose. These receptors were taken from an adult who received the AZD1222 COVID-19 vaccine.

The rearrangement joins TRBV28 to TRBJ2-4; 10 bases fit TRBD2. The CDR3 loop spans 16 amino acids. V dropped 5 bases and J dropped 3; count of bases not matched to a gene: 7. Germline assignment: CDR1 MDHEN and CDR2 SYDVKM. The CDR3 DNA sequence: TGTGCCAGCAGTCCTCTAGCGGGAGAGGGCAAAAACATTCAGTACTTC. It codes for CASSPLAGEGKNIQYF. The entire variable domain, with the rest obtained from reference TRBV28 and TRBJ2-4, is as follows: DVKVTQSSRYLVKRTGEKVFLECVQDMDHENMFWYRQDPGLGLRLIYFSYDVKMKEKGDIPEGYSVSREKKERFSLILESASTNQTSMYLCASSPLAGEGKNIQYFGAGTRLSVL.

The rearrangement uses TRBV11-1 and TRBJ2-5; possibly TRBD1 for D (6 bases). Germline V gene sequence: CDR1 SGHAT, CDR2 FQDESV (reference sequence). The ends were cut back, 5 bases at V and 0 bases at J, with 7 bases in the middle. The CDR3 has 13 amino acids. CDR3 nucleotides: TGTGCCAGCAGCCGGGACAACCAAGAGACCCAGTACTTC. It codes for CASSRDNQETQYF.

This clone was counted ten times or more. This sequence joins TRBV19 and TRBJ1-1; D not certain. The CDR3 spans 13 residues. V lost 5 bases, J lost 0 bases, and 7 bases lay in between. Per germline, CDR1 LNHDA and CDR2 SQIVND (reference sequence). CDR3 coding DNA: TGTGCCAGTAGTTACAGCCTGAACACTGAAGCTTTCTTT. It specifies CASSYSLNTEAFF.

J is TRBJ1-5 and V is TRBV24-1; no clear D. Per the germline V gene, CDR1 is KGHDR and CDR2 is SFDVKD. V gave up 1 base and J gave up 5 bases, with 5 bases separating them. This CDR3 has 13 amino acids. The CDR3, as DNA: TGTGCCACCAGTGATTTCACCGATCAGCCCCAGCATTTT. Amino acid sequence: CATSDFTDQPQHF.

A single count supports this clone. The genes are TRBV15 and TRBJ1-4, with D uncertain. Looked up from germline, CDR1 is LNHNV and CDR2 is YYDKDF (reference sequence). Trimming stripped 3 bases from V and 0 bases from J, with 11 bases between. The CDR3 is 16 residues long. In DNA, the CDR3 is TGTGCCACCAGCAGTTTGGCGGGTACAACTAATGAAAAACTGTTTTTT. It yields the protein CATSSLAGTTNEKLFF.

The V and J genes are TRBV15 and TRBJ2-2, with a weak D call TRBD1 (5 bases). There are 16 residues in the CDR3. Germline V lookup: CDR1 LNHNV, CDR2 YYDKDF (reference sequence). Trimming pared 5 bases from V and 0 bases from J, leaving 13 bases between. The CDR3 DNA reads as TGTGCCACCAGCCTAGGGGCTGCCACGAACACCGGGGAGCTGTTTTTT. Translated: CATSLGAATNTGELFF. Using reference TRBV15 and TRBJ2-2 for the parts outside the CDR3, the full variable domain is DAMVIQNPRYQVTQFGKPVTLSCSQTLNHNVMYWYQQKSSQAPKLLFHYYDKDFNNEADTPDNFQSRRPNTSFCFLDIRSPGLGDTAMYLCATSLGAATNTGELFFGEGSRLTVL.

This sequence joins TRBV2 and TRBJ1-5; 8 nucleotides agree with TRBD1. J was trimmed by 7 bases and V by 7 bases; bases with no gene match: 6. The V gene's germline CDR1 is SNHLY and CDR2 FYNNEI. This CDR3 spans 13 amino acids. The CDR3, as DNA: TGTGCCAGCACCCTCGGGACAGGCCAGCCCCAGCATTTT. Its protein is CASTLGTGQPQHF.

The chain has TRBV6-2 or TRBV6-3 and TRBJ2-5, with 8 positions matching TRBD1. Germline values: CDR1 MNHEY, CDR2 SVGEGT. The CDR3 contains 16 residues. The V gene end was trimmed by 4 bases and the J gene end by 4 bases; junction bases not matched to a gene: 11. The CDR3, as DNA: TGTGCCAGCAGTTTCGGACAGGGATTTCGAGGAGAGACCCAGTACTTC. It yields the protein CASSFGQGFRGETQYF.

V gene TRBV19 combines with J gene TRBJ2-1; 8 nucleotides line up with TRBD2. The CDR3 is 16 amino acids. J was trimmed by 10 bases and V by 7 bases; bases with no gene match: 18. Per the germline V gene, CDR1 is LNHDA and CDR2 is SQIVND (reference sequence). DNA of the CDR3: TGTGCCAGTACCCCGAGTCCGCGGCGGGGGGTTAACGAGCAGTTCTTC. Its translation is CASTPSPRRGVNEQFF.

This chain connects TRBV28 to TRBJ1-4; tentative D call: TRBD1 (5 bases). Germline lookup yields CDR1 MDHEN and CDR2 SYDVKM. The CDR3 is 13 amino acids. The ends were cut back, 8 bases at V and 10 bases at J, with 17 bases in the middle. CDR3 DNA sequence: TGTGCCAGCCGCGGGCGGGACTGGGGAAAACTGTTTTTT. Translated: CASRGRDWGKLFF.

V and J are TRBV24-1 and TRBJ1-5; the D gene is possibly TRBD1 (5 bases). The CDR3 has 15 residues. Germline V CDR1 and CDR2: KGHDR, SFDVKD. Between the trimmed V and J ends, which lost 6 bases and 4 bases, there was a span of 15 bases. CDR3 amino acids: CATSQSGAGNQPQHF. In nucleotides, the CDR3 is TGTGCCACCAGTCAGTCTGGGGCTGGTAATCAGCCCCAGCATTTT.

This clone occurred a few times. V gene TRBV28 combines with J gene TRBJ2-1; D is possibly TRBD2 (6 bases). This CDR3 region has 14 residues. Germline CDR1 MDHEN, CDR2 SYDVKM. The V end was cut by 8 bases, the J end by 4 bases, with 15 bases between. CDR3 coding DNA: TGTGCCAGCCGAGGGACTTTGGGTTACAATGAGCAGTTCTTC. Residues: CASRGTLGYNEQFF.

The chain recombines TRBV19 with TRBJ2-7, with 8 bases identical to TRBD2. Germline V CDR1 and CDR2: LNHDA, SQIVND (reference sequence). The ends lost 1 base at V and 7 bases at J; junction bases unmatched: 9. This CDR3 has 15 amino acids. CDR3 bases: TGTGCCAGTAGTATAGTGGGTAGCGGGATAACGGAGCAGTACTTC. Translation: CASSIVGSGITEQYF.

The gene calls are TRBV7-2 and TRBJ1-1, with a weak D call TRBD1 (5 bases). V was clipped by 0 bases and J by 4 bases, with 9 bases between them. Germline V gives CDR1 SGHTA, CDR2 FQGNSA. CDR3 length equals 14 residues. CDR3 region: CASSLAGQSTEAFF. The CDR3 DNA is TGTGCCAGCAGCTTAGCGGGGCAATCCACTGAAGCTTTCTTT.

The chain links TRBV28 to TRBJ1-4; no clear D gene. Per germline, CDR1 MDHEN and CDR2 SYDVKM. The CDR3 covers 14 residues. V shed 3 bases and J shed 8 bases, with 13 bases lying between them. CDR3 sequence reads: CASSLRPGGEKLFF. In nucleotides, the CDR3 is TGTGCCAGCAGTTTGCGGCCGGGTGGGGAAAAACTGTTTTTT.

The CDR3 loop is CASSTVAGHRDEQFF. In DNA, the CDR3 is TGTGCCAGCAGTACAGTAGCGGGTCACAGGGACGAGCAGTTCTTC. The chain is built from TRBV7-8 and TRBJ2-1; TRBD2 is a possible D gene (7 bases). CDR1 is SGHVS, CDR2 FQNEAQ, per germline. This CDR3 has 15 residues. Between the trimmed V and J ends, which lost 6 bases and 10 bases, there was a span of 22 bases.

V gene TRBV20-1 combines with J gene TRBJ1-5; no definite D call. The CDR3 runs 18 residues. The germline V and J ends were trimmed by 3 bases and 0 bases, with 21 bases remaining between them. Germline V gene data show CDR1 as DFQATT and CDR2 as SNEGSKA (reference sequence). The CDR3 region has the DNA TGCAGTGCTAGTTACCCGGGCGGGCTAGGATATAGCAATCAGCCCCAGCATTTT. Translation gives CSASYPGGLGYSNQPQHF.

V is TRBV4-1 and J is TRBJ2-7; D tentatively fits TRBD1 or TRBD2 (5 bases each). The CDR3 totals 16 residues. Trimming took off 4 bases at V and 0 bases at J, with 16 bases between the two ends. Per germline, CDR1 MGHRA and CDR2 YSYEKL. The CDR3 spells CASSRNIRDRSYEQYF. The CDR3 DNA reads TGCGCCAGCAGCCGAAATATCCGGGACCGCTCCTACGAGCAGTACTTC.

The chain carries TRBV30 and TRBJ1-1; tentatively, D is TRBD1 (5 bases). The germline V gene has CDR1 GTSNPN and CDR2 SVGIG (reference sequence). Trimming removed 0 bases at V and 5 bases at J, with 7 bases between. The CDR3 extends over 12 amino acids. The chain's CDR3 is CAWSVGVTEAFF. In nucleotides, the CDR3 is TGTGCCTGGAGTGTGGGGGTTACTGAAGCTTTCTTT.

V and J are TRBV7-9 and TRBJ1-2; the D is unclear. The ends were cut back, 0 bases at V and 5 bases at J, with 10 bases in the middle. CDR1 is SEHNR, CDR2 FQNEAQ, per germline (reference sequence). The CDR3 is made up of 14 amino acids. The DNA of the CDR3 is TGTGCCAGCAGCTTAGCGGTTTCTGCTTATGGCTACACCTTC. Its translation is CASSLAVSAYGYTF. Full variable domain (missing parts from reference TRBV7-9 and TRBJ1-2): DTGVSQNPRHKITKRGQNVTFRCDPISEHNRLYWYRQTLGQGPEFLTYFQNEAQLEKSRLLSDRFSAERPKGSFSTLEIQRTEQGDSAMYLCASSLAVSAYGYTFGSGTRLTVV.

The gene calls are TRBV25-1 and TRBJ2-7; D is unresolved. From germline, CDR1 is MGHDK and CDR2 SYGVNS. CDR3 size: 11 residues. Trimming removed 11 bases from V and 0 bases from J, with 8 bases in between. CDR3 sequence reads: CAVGSSYEQYF. The CDR3 DNA reads TGTGCCGTTGGAAGCTCCTACGAGCAGTACTTC.

This rearrangement joins TRBV5-4 to TRBJ2-4; D might be TRBD1 or TRBD2, each matching 6 bases. V was cut by 4 bases and J by 6 bases, with 17 bases left in between. Germline assignment: CDR1 SGHNT and CDR2 YYREEE (reference sequence). The CDR3 loop spans 15 amino acids. The CDR3 loop reads CASSPRGESGNIQYF. DNA of the CDR3: TGTGCCAGCAGCCCAAGGGGGGAGTCGGGAAACATTCAGTACTTC. Together with reference TRBV5-4 and TRBJ2-4, the CDR3 gives the full variable domain: ETGVTQSPTHLIKTRGQQVTLRCSSQSGHNTVSWYQQALGQGPQFIFQYYREEENGRGNFPPRFSGLQFPNYSSELNVNALELDDSALYLCASSPRGESGNIQYFGAGTRLSVL.

The rearrangement joins TRBV19 to TRBJ2-3, with 9 bases lining up with TRBD2. Germline-derived CDR1 and CDR2 are LNHDA and SQIVND (reference sequence). This CDR3 region has 15 residues. The V segment lost 7 bases and the J segment 5 bases; nucleotides outside the gene matches: 10. CDR3 DNA sequence: TGTGCCAGTACCCGAGGAGGCGGGGGGGTAGATACGCAGTATTTT. The encoded protein is CASTRGGGGVDTQYF.